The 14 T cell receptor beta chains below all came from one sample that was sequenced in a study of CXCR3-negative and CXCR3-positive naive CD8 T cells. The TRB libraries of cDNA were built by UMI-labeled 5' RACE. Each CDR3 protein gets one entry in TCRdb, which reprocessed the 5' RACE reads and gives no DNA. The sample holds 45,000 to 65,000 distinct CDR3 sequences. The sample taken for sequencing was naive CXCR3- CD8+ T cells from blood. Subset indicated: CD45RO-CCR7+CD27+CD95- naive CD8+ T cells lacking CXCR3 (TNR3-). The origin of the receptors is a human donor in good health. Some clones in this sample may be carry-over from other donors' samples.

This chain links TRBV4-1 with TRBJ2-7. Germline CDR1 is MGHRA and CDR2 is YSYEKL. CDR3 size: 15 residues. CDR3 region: CASSQDLVGAYEQYF.

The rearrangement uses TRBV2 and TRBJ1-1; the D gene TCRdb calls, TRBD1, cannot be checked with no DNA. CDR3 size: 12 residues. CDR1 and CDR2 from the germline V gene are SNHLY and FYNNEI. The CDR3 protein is CASSGTGAEAFF.

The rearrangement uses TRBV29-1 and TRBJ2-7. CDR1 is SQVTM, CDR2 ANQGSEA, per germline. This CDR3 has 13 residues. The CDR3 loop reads CSVVGGETYEQYF.

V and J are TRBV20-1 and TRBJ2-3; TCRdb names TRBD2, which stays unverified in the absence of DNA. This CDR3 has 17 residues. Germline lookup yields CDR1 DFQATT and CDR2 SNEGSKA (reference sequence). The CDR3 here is CSARGASLAPSTDTQYF.

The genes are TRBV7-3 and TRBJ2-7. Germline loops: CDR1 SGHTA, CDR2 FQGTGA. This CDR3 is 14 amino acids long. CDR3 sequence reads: CASSLTQGSYEQYF.

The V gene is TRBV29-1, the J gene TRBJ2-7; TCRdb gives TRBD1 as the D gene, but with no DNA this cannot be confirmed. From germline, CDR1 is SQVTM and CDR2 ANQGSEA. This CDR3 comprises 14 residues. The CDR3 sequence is CSVEGDSDLYEQYF.

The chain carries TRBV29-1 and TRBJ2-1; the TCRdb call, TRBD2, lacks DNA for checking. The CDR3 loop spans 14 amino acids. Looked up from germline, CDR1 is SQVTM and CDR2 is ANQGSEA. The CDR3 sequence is CSVDGLVLYNEQFF.

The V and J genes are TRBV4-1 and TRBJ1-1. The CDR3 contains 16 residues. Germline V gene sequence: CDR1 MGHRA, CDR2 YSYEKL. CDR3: CASSQVVAAMNTEAFF.

The CDR3 loop is CASSGLAGPTDTQYF. The chain links TRBV12-3 or TRBV12-4 to TRBJ2-3; TCRdb selects TRBD2, and the lack of DNA leaves this call unchecked. The CDR3 consists of 15 residues.

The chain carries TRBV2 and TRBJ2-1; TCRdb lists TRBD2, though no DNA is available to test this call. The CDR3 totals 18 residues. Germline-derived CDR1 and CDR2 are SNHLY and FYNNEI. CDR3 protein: CASSGEEGTSGGRDEQFF.

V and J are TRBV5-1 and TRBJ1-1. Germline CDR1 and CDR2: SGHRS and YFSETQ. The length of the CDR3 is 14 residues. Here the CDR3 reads CASSQGRPREEAFF. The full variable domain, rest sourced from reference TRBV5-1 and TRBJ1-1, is KAGVTQTPRYLIKTRGQQVTLSCSPISGHRSVSWYQQTPGQGLQFLFEYFSETQRNKGNFPGRFSGRQFSNSRSEMNVSTLELGDSALYLCASSQGRPREEAFFGQGTRLTVV.

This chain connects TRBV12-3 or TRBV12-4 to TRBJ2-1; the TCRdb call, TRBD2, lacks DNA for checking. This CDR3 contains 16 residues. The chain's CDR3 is CASSRGTSGGASEQFF.

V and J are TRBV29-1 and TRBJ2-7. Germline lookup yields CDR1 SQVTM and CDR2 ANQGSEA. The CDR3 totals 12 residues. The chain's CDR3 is CSVEHQKNEQYF.

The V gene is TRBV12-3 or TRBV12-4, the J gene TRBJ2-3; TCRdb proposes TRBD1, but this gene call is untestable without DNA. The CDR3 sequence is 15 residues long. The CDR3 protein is CASSLYGGITDTQYF.